This TCR beta chain was identified in a study of T cell responses to AZD1222 COVID-19 vaccine. Background on the study: Second-dose intervals near 4 or 12 weeks were combined. Findings and limits, study-wide: Clonal diversity was possibly underestimated, and the donors were mostly white British, with more females. Only a handful of people who got AZD1222 tested seropositive at baseline. Regions 160-218 and 743-854 dominated among vaccine-associated CD4 TCRs spanning spike.

Germline lookup yields CDR1 SGHTA and CDR2 FQGNSA. The CDR3 runs to 15 residues. Trimming shortened V by 5 bases and J by 2 bases, and 13 bases separated the two germline ends. Note on this clone: Its antigen is not known.

Here immunoSEQ multiplex PCR was the method, and the copy in TCRdb shows in-frame clones only, minus some. The sample records approximately 160,000 clones, roughly nine tenths being singletons. The source material was peripheral blood, sampled on day 0 of AZD1222 vaccination. The J gene is TRBJ1-3, the V gene TRBV7-2; possibly TRBD1 for D (6 bases). The receptor comes from an adult in good health. The CDR3 loop reads CASSQLRTAGNTIYF. The CDR3 bases are TGTGCCAGCAGCCAGCTTAGGACAGCTGGAAACACCATATATTTT. Supplemented by reference TRBV7-2 and TRBJ1-3, the full variable domain reads GAGVSQSPSNKVTEKGKDVELRCDPISGHTALYWYRQSLGQGLEFLIYFQGNSAPDKSGLPSDRFSAERTGGSVSTLTIQRTQQEDSAVYLCASSQLRTAGNTIYFGEGSWLTVV.